This T cell receptor beta chain stems from a study of T cell repertoires in aging, cancer and after chemotherapy. Study at large: Chronic lymphocytic leukemia patients on fludarabine- or bendamustine-based regimens gave paired samples before and after chemotherapy. Overall study findings and caveats: No conclusions about immunological memory after chemotherapy can be drawn from the repertoire data. In each cancer cohort, median generation probability increased across chemotherapy, suggesting thymic output rebounded. Compared with age-matched healthy donors, untreated hematological or solid cancer patients showed higher blood TCR clonality.

TRB rearrangements spanning V, D and J were amplified using mixed TRB-A/B primers. TCRdb called the multiplex PCR reads again in MiXCR, with one record for every CDR3 protein. The top ten clones hold just under 45% of a sample with about 1,800 distinct CDR3 sequences, 32% of them seen once. Sample share makes this clonotype medium-sized. Its specificity is unknown. Germline V gene lookup returns CDR1 LNHDA and CDR2 SQIVND (reference sequence). The V end lost 7 bases, the J end lost 2 bases, and 13 bases lay between the germline ends. CDR3 length equals 14 residues. The template was genomic DNA from peripheral blood, not RNA.

The sequenced material came from blood. The J gene is TRBJ2-3, the V gene TRBV19, with a tentative D call TRBD1 (6 bases). The sequence derives from a human donor with a blood cancer. CDR3 bases: TGTGCCAGTAATGAGGACAGACTCACAGATACGCAGTATTTT. It encodes CASNEDRLTDTQYF.